Sequencing of this T cell receptor (beta chain) was carried out in a study of tumor-infiltrating lymphocytes in oesophageal squamous cell carcinoma. TCRdb passed the PCR reads through MiXCR, listing each CDR3 protein once. This sample yields about 20,000 distinct CDR3 sequences, of which under 40% are seen a single time; roughly 6.4% belongs to the top ten. Trimming left V 2 bases short and J 6 bases short, with 10 bases between. Germline CDR1 is KGHDR and CDR2 is SFDVKD. The CDR3 extends over 14 amino acids. This clonotype has just one count. The sequencing input was blood. The receptor comes from a male donor with esophageal squamous cell carcinoma. This chain uses TRBV24-1 with TRBJ2-1; D unclear. Here the CDR3 reads CATSDSGFSNEQFF. CDR3 bases: TGTGCCACCAGTGATTCGGGCTTCTCCAATGAGCAGTTCTTC.